A selection of T cell receptor beta chains follows, all from one sample in a study of blood T cell repertoires in COVID-19. Assay: immunoSEQ multiplex PCR; the TCRdb copy retains only in-frame clones and omits some. The sample shows some 43,000 clones, approximately 84% of them seen only once. The specimen sequenced was peripheral blood. The receptors come from a man aged 45-60 years with active COVID-19. Both conserved end residues are part of each CDR3. A D gene is named only where the DNA matches it firmly. Clone size is shown for a subset of rows, as once, few, many or a class of expanded clone.

clone_size	d_call	j_call	v_call	cdr3_aa	cdr3_nt
few	NA	TRBJ2-7	TRBV6-4	CAGGTALYEQYF	TGTGCCGGGGGGACAGCGCTGTACGAGCAGTACTTC
NA	TRBD2	TRBJ2-5	TRBV11-2	CASSFRGGPEETQYF	TGTGCCAGCAGCTTCCGGGGAGGGCCCGAAGAGACCCAGTACTTC
few	NA	TRBJ1-1	TRBV5-6	CASSLRVWNTEAFF	TGTGCCAGCAGCCTCAGGGTCTGGAACACTGAAGCTTTCTTT
NA	TRBD1	TRBJ1-5	TRBV7-2	CASSPGRDSIDNQPQHF	TGTGCCAGCAGCCCAGGCCGGGACAGCATCGACAATCAGCCCCAGCATTTT
NA	TRBD1	TRBJ1-1	TRBV27	CASTTGRSTEAFF	TGTGCCAGCACGACAGGGAGATCCACTGAAGCTTTCTTT
once	NA	TRBJ1-1	TRBV12-3/TRBV12-4	CASRKQGNTEAFF	TGTGCCAGCAGGAAACAGGGGAACACTGAAGCTTTCTTT
NA	NA	TRBJ1-2	TRBV19	CASSHGEVTDGYTF	TGTGCCAGTAGCCACGGGGAGGTTACGGATGGCTACACCTTC
NA	TRBD2	TRBJ2-5	TRBV6-2/TRBV6-3	CASSYQRGFQYF	TGTGCCAGCAGTTATCAGCGGGGGTTCCAGTACTTC
NA	TRBD2	TRBJ2-7	TRBV5-1	CASSSREGSYEQYF	TGCGCCAGCAGCTCGAGGGAGGGCTCCTACGAGCAGTACTTC
few	NA	TRBJ2-2	TRBV7-2	CASSSQGMNTGELFF	TGTGCCAGCAGCTCTCAGGGGATGAACACCGGGGAGCTGTTTTTT
NA	NA	TRBJ1-3	TRBV7-9	CASSPGAGNTIYF	TGTGCCAGCAGTCCAGGGGCTGGAAACACCATATATTTT
NA	NA	TRBJ1-4	TRBV19	CASNPIAGDNEKLFF	TGTGCCAGTAACCCGATAGCAGGGGACAATGAAAAACTGTTTTTT
NA	TRBD1	TRBJ1-1	TRBV6-5	CASSYSAGGMNTEAFF	TGTGCCAGCAGTTACTCGGCAGGGGGGATGAACACTGAAGCTTTCTTT
NA	NA	TRBJ1-1	TRBV6-1	CASSELQGEAFF	TGTGCCAGCAGTGAACTACAGGGCGAAGCTTTCTTT
NA	NA	TRBJ1-1	TRBV7-8	CASSPAGGMNTEAFF	TGTGCCAGCAGCCCCGCTGGAGGAATGAACACTGAAGCTTTCTTT
NA	NA	TRBJ1-2	TRBV4-1	CASSQDPIPTGYYGYTF	TGCGCCAGCAGCCAAGATCCCATCCCAACAGGGTACTATGGCTACACCTTC
NA	TRBD1	TRBJ2-7	TRBV18	CANGIGQGAEQYF	TGTGCCAATGGAATAGGACAGGGGGCCGAGCAGTACTTC
once	TRBD1	TRBJ2-2	TRBV29-1	CSVRGQGETGELFF	TGCAGCGTTCGAGGACAGGGAGAGACCGGGGAGCTGTTTTTT
NA	TRBD1	TRBJ1-1	TRBV6-2/TRBV6-3	CASSVYDRVDTEAFF	TGTGCCAGCAGTGTATACGACAGGGTGGACACTGAAGCTTTCTTT
NA	TRBD1	TRBJ2-1	TRBV4-1	CASTDRGNYNEQFF	TGCGCCAGCACCGACAGGGGGAACTACAATGAGCAGTTCTTC
few	NA	TRBJ2-2	TRBV27	CASSSNYRGGDTGELFF	TGTGCCAGCAGTTCGAACTACAGGGGCGGGGACACCGGGGAGCTGTTTTTT
NA	TRBD2	TRBJ2-1	TRBV5-1	CASSVVPLAGGNNEQFF	TGCGCCAGCAGCGTAGTTCCCTTAGCGGGGGGGAATAATGAGCAGTTCTTC
NA	NA	TRBJ2-1	TRBV18	CASSKDGSSYNEQFF	TGTGCCAGCTCAAAGGACGGGAGCTCCTACAATGAGCAGTTCTTC
NA	NA	TRBJ1-1	TRBV9	CASNRDMNTEAFF	TGTGCCAGCAACAGGGACATGAACACTGAAGCTTTCTTT
NA	NA	TRBJ2-1	TRBV5-1	CASSLAWTANNEQFF	TGCGCCAGCAGCTTGGCCTGGACAGCGAACAATGAGCAGTTCTTC
NA	TRBD2	TRBJ2-3	TRBV6-4	CASRREGSDTQYF	TGTGCCAGCAGGAGGGAGGGATCAGATACGCAGTATTTT
NA	NA	TRBJ1-3	TRBV18	CASSPRSPDSGNTIYF	TGTGCCAGCTCACCACGTTCCCCAGACTCTGGAAACACCATATATTTT
NA	NA	TRBJ2-6	TRBV7-8	CASSLGSGLAGANVLTF	TGTGCCAGCAGCTTAGGATCGGGATTGGCTGGGGCCAACGTCCTGACTTTC
NA	TRBD2	TRBJ2-5	TRBV7-6	CASSLWTSGGAETQYF	TGTGCCAGCAGCTTATGGACTAGCGGGGGGGCCGAGACCCAGTACTTC
NA	NA	TRBJ1-6	TRBV6-5	CASSYQQGVSPLHF	TGTGCCAGCAGTTACCAACAGGGAGTATCACCCCTCCACTTT
NA	NA	TRBJ2-5	TRBV7-2	CASSSTLGGVGETQYF	TGTGCCAGCAGCTCTACCCTAGGGGGGGTAGGAGAGACCCAGTACTTC
few	NA	TRBJ2-2	TRBV10-2	CASSESSRGTGELFF	TGCGCCAGCAGTGAGTCGAGTCGGGGGACCGGGGAGCTGTTTTTT
NA	TRBD1	TRBJ1-3	TRBV2	CASRRTGSISSSGNTIYF	TGTGCCAGCAGGCGGACAGGGAGTATTTCCAGCTCTGGAAACACCATATATTTT
NA	TRBD2	TRBJ2-3	TRBV9	CASSFLAGGLTDTQYF	TGTGCCAGCAGCTTCCTAGCGGGGGGCCTCACAGATACGCAGTATTTT
NA	NA	TRBJ2-1	TRBV6-1	CASSEESGGTYNEQFF	TGTGCCAGCAGTGAAGAGTCGGGGGGCACCTACAATGAGCAGTTCTTC
NA	TRBD1	TRBJ1-1	TRBV27	CASSQGTGLNTEAFF	TGTGCCAGCAGTCAGGGGACAGGGCTGAACACTGAAGCTTTCTTT
NA	NA	TRBJ2-3	TRBV27	CASSLYKEKLDTQYF	TGTGCCAGCAGTTTATATAAAGAGAAGCTAGATACGCAGTATTTT
NA	NA	TRBJ1-6	TRBV4-3	CASSRTQERSPLHF	TGCGCCAGCAGTAGGACACAGGAACGTTCACCCCTCCACTTT
NA	NA	TRBJ2-2	TRBV11-2	CASSFTVTDTGELFF	TGTGCCAGCAGCTTCACAGTGACGGACACCGGGGAGCTGTTTTTT
NA	NA	TRBJ2-2	TRBV2	CASSGGREDTGELFF	TGTGCCAGCAGTGGGGGCAGGGAGGACACCGGGGAGCTGTTTTTT
NA	TRBD2	TRBJ2-1	TRBV4-3	CASSQGLSYNEQFF	TGCGCCAGCAGCCAGGGACTATCGTACAATGAGCAGTTCTTC
few	TRBD1	TRBJ2-7	TRBV29-1	CSVPGTGIYEQYF	TGCAGCGTTCCCGGGACAGGGATTTACGAGCAGTACTTC
NA	NA	TRBJ1-1	TRBV4-1	CASRPGGVGTEAFF	TGCGCCAGCAGACCGGGGGGGGTGGGCACTGAAGCTTTCTTT
NA	NA	TRBJ1-2	TRBV6-5	CASSYSAGPYGYTF	TGTGCCAGCAGTTACTCGGCGGGCCCTTATGGCTACACCTTC
NA	NA	TRBJ2-7	TRBV3-1/TRBV3-2	CASSQDCCSYEQYF	TGTGCCAGCAGCCAAGATTGTTGCAGCTACGAGCAGTACTTC
NA	TRBD2	TRBJ2-7	TRBV10-2	CASSGGGWYEQYF	TGCGCCAGCAGTGGGGGAGGGTGGTACGAGCAGTACTTC
NA	NA	TRBJ2-1	TRBV5-4	CASSLAPGYEQFF	TGTGCCAGCAGCTTGGCCCCGGGGTATGAGCAGTTCTTC
NA	NA	TRBJ2-3	TRBV15	CATSRDPVAFGTDTQYF	TGTGCCACCAGCAGAGATCCCGTGGCCTTCGGCACAGATACGCAGTATTTT
NA	TRBD2	TRBJ2-5	TRBV7-9	CASSVAAGGQETQYF	TGTGCCAGCAGCGTTGCTGCGGGGGGGCAAGAGACCCAGTACTTC
NA	TRBD1	TRBJ2-5	TRBV5-4	CASSRTGPETQYF	TGTGCCAGCAGCCGGACAGGCCCAGAGACCCAGTACTTC
NA	TRBD2	TRBJ2-1	TRBV10-3	CASLAGASPYNEQFF	TGTGCCTCCTTAGCGGGGGCCTCCCCTTACAATGAGCAGTTCTTC
NA	NA	TRBJ2-3	TRBV6-6	CASSLGGGYTDTQYF	TGTGCCAGCAGTTTAGGGGGGGGTTACACAGATACGCAGTATTTT
NA	NA	TRBJ1-5	TRBV19	CASSITFGVRQPQHF	TGTGCCAGTAGTATAACATTCGGGGTCAGGCAGCCCCAGCATTTT
NA	TRBD1	TRBJ2-7	TRBV10-1	CASSTTGNHEQYF	TGCGCCAGCAGTACGACAGGGAACCACGAGCAGTACTTC
NA	NA	TRBJ2-7	TRBV7-8	CASSLFGSSNYEQYF	TGTGCCAGCAGCTTATTCGGGAGTTCTAACTACGAGCAGTACTTC
NA	NA	TRBJ2-3	TRBV19	CASTVGRSTDTQYF	TGTGCCAGTACGGTTGGCAGGAGCACAGATACGCAGTATTTT
NA	TRBD1	TRBJ2-7	TRBV10-2	CASSEMDRWGYF	TGCGCCAGCAGTGAGATGGACAGGTGGGGGTACTTC
NA	TRBD1	TRBJ2-7	TRBV10-1	CASSGNRGRFEQYF	TGCGCCAGCAGTGGTAACAGGGGGCGCTTCGAGCAGTACTTC
NA	TRBD1	TRBJ1-5	TRBV6-5	CASSGTGGQPQHF	TGTGCCAGCAGCGGGACAGGGGGTCAGCCCCAGCATTTT
NA	TRBD1	TRBJ2-5	TRBV24-1	CATSDYGQGPWETQYF	TGTGCCACCAGTGATTATGGACAGGGACCTTGGGAGACCCAGTACTTC